A selection of T cell receptor beta chains follows, all from one sample in a study of shared clonotypes between healthy human individuals. Sequencing used immunoSEQ multiplex PCR; TCRdb keeps in-frame clones, though not all of them. The table includes roughly 2.4 million clones, approximately 96% detected once. The sequenced sample consisted of naive CD4+ T cells sorted from blood. The receptors derive from a man aged 18 to 35 in good health. The CDR3 runs from the conserved cysteine through the conserved F or W. Each record gives: J gene, D gene, clone size, V gene, CDR3 DNA, CDR3 protein. D genes are given only for firm matches. A clone size is listed for some rows: how often the clone was seen (once, few, many), or a class if it is expanded.

>TRBJ2-3|TRBD2|.|TRBV2
TGTGCCAGCAAGCCGGGACTAGGCACAGATACGCAGTATTTT
CASKPGLGTDTQYF
>TRBJ2-5|.|.|TRBV5-1
TGCGCCAGCAGCTTCCGGGACCGACAAGAGACCCAGTACTTC
CASSFRDRQETQYF
>TRBJ1-2|TRBD1|.|TRBV5-4
TGTGCCAGCAGCAAGATCGGACAGGGGGCCTATGGCTACACCTTC
CASSKIGQGAYGYTF
>TRBJ1-1|.|once|TRBV7-9
TGTGCCAGCAGCTCTGGGCAGGGCAGGACTTTCTTT
CASSSGQGRTFF
>TRBJ1-6|.|.|TRBV25-1
TGTGCCAGCAGTGACCCCTATAATTCACCCCTCCACTTT
CASSDPYNSPLHF
>TRBJ2-1|TRBD1|.|TRBV2
TGTGCCAGCAGGGTGGGACAGGCTCGCTCCTACAATGAGCAGTTCTTC
CASRVGQARSYNEQFF
>TRBJ1-2|TRBD1|once|TRBV10-3
TGTGCCATCAGTGAAGGGGGCGGGACTGGCTACACCTTC
CAISEGGGTGYTF
>TRBJ2-5|TRBD2|.|TRBV10-2
TGCGCCAGCAGTTCCTCTAGCGGGAGAAGACTCTCAGGGGCGGAGACCCAGTACTTC
CASSSSSGRRLSGAETQYF
>TRBJ2-4|.|.|TRBV7-9
TGTGCCAGCAGCATGACGTCGGGGGCGAACATTCAGTACTTC
CASSMTSGANIQYF
>TRBJ2-1|.|.|TRBV6-5
TGTGCCAGCAGTCGGGACGCATCCCTTTACAATGAGCAGTTCTTC
CASSRDASLYNEQFF
>TRBJ1-1|.|.|TRBV6-1
TGTGCCAGCATAAGGGGGGGGCTCATGGACACTGAAGCTTTCTTT
CASIRGGLMDTEAFF
>TRBJ2-1|.|.|TRBV2
TGTGCCAGCAGTGTAGCAGCAGGAAACAATGAGCAGTTCTTC
CASSVAAGNNEQFF
>TRBJ1-2|.|.|TRBV4-1
TGCGCCAGCAGCCAGGACGGACTAACTCAGTATGGCTACACCTTC
CASSQDGLTQYGYTF
>TRBJ2-3|.|.|TRBV11-2
TGTGCCAGCAGCTCTAGTGCAGATACGCAGTATTTT
CASSSSADTQYF
>TRBJ2-4|TRBD2|.|TRBV4-1
TGCGCCAGCAGCCAAGTTTCCCTAGCGGCTGCCTGGGGGAACATTCAGTACTTC
CASSQVSLAAAWGNIQYF
>TRBJ2-1|.|.|TRBV5-8
TGTGCCAGCAGCCCCGGCAGCTCCGTTTACAATGAGCAGTTCTTC
CASSPGSSVYNEQFF
>TRBJ2-5|.|.|TRBV5-1
TGCGCCAGCAGCGTCCGGGACGGGACACAAGAGACCCAGTACTTC
CASSVRDGTQETQYF
>TRBJ1-5|.|.|TRBV11-2
TGTGCCAGCAGCTTAGGGGCAGGGTCCTCAAATAGCAATCAGCCCCAGCATTTT
CASSLGAGSSNSNQPQHF
>TRBJ2-3|TRBD1|.|TRBV11-3
TGTGCCAGCAGCACAGGGGGAACAGATACGCAGTATTTT
CASSTGGTDTQYF
>TRBJ2-1|TRBD1|once|TRBV19
TGTGCCAGTAAGGGACAGGGGGCCTACAATGAGCAGTTCTTC
CASKGQGAYNEQFF
>TRBJ2-2|.|.|TRBV11-2
TGTGCCAGCAGCTTCCAGGGTTCGAACACCGGGGAGCTGTTTTTT
CASSFQGSNTGELFF
>TRBJ2-1|TRBD1|.|TRBV10-3
TGTGCCATCAGTGACTTACAGGGGGCCGATGAGCAGTTCTTC
CAISDLQGADEQFF
>TRBJ1-1|TRBD1|.|TRBV5-1
TGCGCCAGCAGCTTGGGGGACAGGGGGCTCATGAACACTGAAGCTTTCTTT
CASSLGDRGLMNTEAFF
>TRBJ2-5|TRBD1|.|TRBV7-9
TGTGCCAGCAGCCTATACCTTACGGACAGGGGGCAAGAGACCCAGTACTTC
CASSLYLTDRGQETQYF
>TRBJ1-5|.|.|TRBV9
TGTGCCACCGAGGGGTTGTTAGGGACTTATAGCAATCAGCCCCAGCATTTT
CATEGLLGTYSNQPQHF
>TRBJ2-3|.|.|TRBV5-4
TGTGCCAGCAGCTTGGGTGGGGGGGCCTTTACGACAGATACGCAGTATTTT
CASSLGGGAFTTDTQYF
>TRBJ2-3|.|.|TRBV30
TGTGCCTGGAGTGAGGGATACGGCACAGATACGCAGTATTTT
CAWSEGYGTDTQYF
>TRBJ1-5|.|.|TRBV19
TGTGCCAGTGAGATGAACAGTGTGGTCCCTCAGCCCCAGCATTTT
CASEMNSVVPQPQHF
>TRBJ2-7|.|.|TRBV7-3
TGTGCCAGCAGCTTAAAGTCAGGGCCCTACGAGCAGTACTTC
CASSLKSGPYEQYF
>TRBJ2-1|.|.|TRBV27
TGTGCCAGCAGTTTCCGACAGCTAGCCAATGAGCAGTTCTTC
CASSFRQLANEQFF
>TRBJ2-2|TRBD1|.|TRBV7-2
TGTGCCAGCAGGACAGGGGTGCTAGGGGAGCTGTTTTTT
CASRTGVLGELFF
>TRBJ2-2|TRBD2|.|TRBV10-3
TGTGCCATCAGGGGGACTAGCGGTAACACCGGGGAGCTGTTTTTT
CAIRGTSGNTGELFF
>TRBJ2-6|.|.|TRBV5-1
TGCGCCAGCAGCTCCGACGGCCGAATCCTGACTTTC
CASSSDGRILTF
>TRBJ1-1|.|once|TRBV10-2
TGCGCCAGCAGTGAAAGCGAGTTTGAAGCTTTCTTT
CASSESEFEAFF
>TRBJ2-2|.|.|TRBV7-2
TGTGCCAGCAGGGGGGCCAGTGGATTCACCGGGGAGCTGTTTTTT
CASRGASGFTGELFF
>TRBJ1-1|.|.|TRBV5-4
TGTGCCAGCAGCTTGCCTTATATGAGCAGCACTGAAGCTTTCTTT
CASSLPYMSSTEAFF
>TRBJ1-1|.|.|TRBV5-4
TGTGCCAGCAGCTTGACGGCAAACACTGAAGCTTTCTTT
CASSLTANTEAFF
>TRBJ1-5|.|.|TRBV6-6
TGTGCCAGCAGTTACCCAGCCGGGAGTAGCAATCAGCCCCAGCATTTT
CASSYPAGSSNQPQHF
>TRBJ2-7|.|many|TRBV28
TGTGCCAGTTGTGAAGCCCAGGAGCAGTACTTC
CASCEAQEQYF
>TRBJ1-4|TRBD1|.|TRBV2
TGTGCCAGCAGTGGACAGGGGTCTAATGAAAAACTGTTTTTT
CASSGQGSNEKLFF
>TRBJ1-1|.|.|TRBV30
TGTGCCTGGAGTGTCAAGGGGTTGACTGAAGCTTTCTTT
CAWSVKGLTEAFF
>TRBJ1-2|.|.|TRBV30
TGTGCCTGGAGCGCGGCTAACTATGGCTACACCTTC
CAWSAANYGYTF
>TRBJ2-2|TRBD1|.|TRBV5-1
TGCGCCAGCAGCTGGGACAGAGCGAACACCGGGGAGCTGTTTTTT
CASSWDRANTGELFF
>TRBJ1-1|.|.|TRBV5-5
TGTGCCAGCAGCCCACCGACAGGAATGAACACTGAAGCTTTCTTT
CASSPPTGMNTEAFF
>TRBJ1-5|.|.|TRBV10-3
TGTGCCATCAGTACAGGATTGGGACAGCCCCAGCATTTT
CAISTGLGQPQHF
>TRBJ1-1|TRBD1|.|TRBV7-9
TGTGCCAGCAGCTTAGAGGCAGGGGGAGCTTTCTTT
CASSLEAGGAFF